The 3 T cell receptor beta chains given below trace back to one sample, sequenced in a study of human thymus T cells. Measured with immunoSEQ multiplex PCR; TCRdb has only the in-frame clones, and not every one. The data show about 120,000 clones, just under 95% seen once. Corrective cardiac operations yielded the resected thymus tissue. The sample was thymus tissue. Receptors were obtained from a boy less than two years old with a congenital heart defect but otherwise immunologically healthy.

CDR3: CASTLLSSFKGREEQYF. The CDR3 DNA reads as TGTGCCAGCACCCTACTCTCCTCTTTCAAGGGGCGCGAGGAGCAGTACTTC. This chain links TRBV28 with TRBJ2-7; possibly TRBD1 for D (5 bases). The CDR3 length is 17 residues. Germline V gives CDR1 MDHEN, CDR2 SYDVKM. V lost 7 bases and J lost 7, with 29 bases in between.

The CDR3 sequence is CASSQGAGGFITDTQYF. In DNA form, the CDR3 reads TGTGCCAGCAGCCAGGGCGCGGGGGGATTCATCACAGATACGCAGTATTTT. This chain links TRBV14 with TRBJ2-3; 8 bases fit TRBD2. V trimming: 3 bases; J trimming: 2 bases; junction bases outside the gene matches: 10. The CDR3 is made up of 17 amino acids. Germline V CDR1 and CDR2: SGHDN, FVKESK.

The rearrangement joins TRBV4-3 to TRBJ2-1; 7 positions agree with TRBD2. From germline, CDR1 is LGHNA and CDR2 YSLEER. The junction had 13 bases not matched to a gene; V was cut back by 3 bases and J by 5 bases. The CDR3 runs 17 residues. CDR3 loop: CASSQSRESGNHNEQFF. As DNA, the CDR3 is TGCGCCAGCAGCCAGTCCCGAGAGAGCGGGAACCACAATGAGCAGTTCTTC.